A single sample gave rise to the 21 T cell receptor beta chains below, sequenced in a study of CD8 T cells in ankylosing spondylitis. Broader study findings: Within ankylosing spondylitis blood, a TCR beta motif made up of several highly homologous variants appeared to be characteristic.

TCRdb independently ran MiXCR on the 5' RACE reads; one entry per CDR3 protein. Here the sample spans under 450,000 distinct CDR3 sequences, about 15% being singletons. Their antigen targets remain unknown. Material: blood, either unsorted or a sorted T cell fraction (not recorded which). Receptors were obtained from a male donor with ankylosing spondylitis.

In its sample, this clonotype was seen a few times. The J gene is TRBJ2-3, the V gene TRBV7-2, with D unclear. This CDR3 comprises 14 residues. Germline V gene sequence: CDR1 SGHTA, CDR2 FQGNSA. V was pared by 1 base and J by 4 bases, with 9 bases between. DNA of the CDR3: TGTGCCAGCAGCTTAGAATGGGCGGCAGATACGCAGTATTTT. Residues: CASSLEWAADTQYF.

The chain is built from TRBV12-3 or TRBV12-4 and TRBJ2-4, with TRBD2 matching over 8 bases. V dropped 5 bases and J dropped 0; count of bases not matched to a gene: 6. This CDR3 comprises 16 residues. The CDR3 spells CASSPPSGRAKNIQYF. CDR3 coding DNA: TGTGCCAGCAGTCCCCCCAGCGGGAGAGCCAAAAACATTCAGTACTTC.

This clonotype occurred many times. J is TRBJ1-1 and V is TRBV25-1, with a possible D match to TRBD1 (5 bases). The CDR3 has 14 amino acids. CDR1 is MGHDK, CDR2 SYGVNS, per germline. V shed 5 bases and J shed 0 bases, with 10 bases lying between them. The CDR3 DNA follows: TGTGCCAGCAGTAGGGACGTCATGAACACTGAAGCTTTCTTT. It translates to CASSRDVMNTEAFF.

As DNA, the CDR3 is TGTGCCAGCAGCCGACAGGGTGGAGTGGGGACTGAAGCTTTCTTT. It specifies CASSRQGGVGTEAFF. The V gene is TRBV7-6, the J gene TRBJ1-1, with TRBD1 matching 7 bases. The CDR3 sequence is 15 residues long. Germline values: CDR1 SGHVS, CDR2 FNYEAQ. V was clipped by 5 bases and J by 5 bases; unmatched bases: 11. Supplemented by reference TRBV7-6 and TRBJ1-1, the full variable domain reads GAGVSQSPRYKVTKRGQDVALRCDPISGHVSLYWYRQALGQGPEFLTYFNYEAQQDKSGLPNDRFSAERPEGSISTLTIQRTEQRDSAMYRCASSRQGGVGTEAFFGQGTRLTVV.

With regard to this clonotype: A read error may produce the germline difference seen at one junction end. The CDR3 DNA is TGTGCCAGCAGTCTAGCCTCGGGACAGATTCAAGAGACCCAGTACTTC. This codes for CASSLASGQIQETQYF. This sequence joins TRBV12-3 or TRBV12-4 and TRBJ2-5, with TRBD1 matching over 7 bases. This CDR3 has 16 residues.

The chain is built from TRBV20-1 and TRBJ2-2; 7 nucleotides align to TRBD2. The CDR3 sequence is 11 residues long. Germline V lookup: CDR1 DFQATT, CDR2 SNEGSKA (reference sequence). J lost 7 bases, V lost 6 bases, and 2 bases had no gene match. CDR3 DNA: TGCAGTGCGAGGACTAGCGGGGAGCTGTTTTTT. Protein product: CSARTSGELFF.

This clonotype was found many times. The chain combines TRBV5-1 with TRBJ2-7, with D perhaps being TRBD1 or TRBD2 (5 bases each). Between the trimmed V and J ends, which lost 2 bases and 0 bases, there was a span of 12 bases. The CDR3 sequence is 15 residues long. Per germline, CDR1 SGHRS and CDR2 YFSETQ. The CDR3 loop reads CASSLGTQSSYEQYF. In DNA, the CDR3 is TGCGCCAGCAGCTTAGGGACCCAGAGCTCCTACGAGCAGTACTTC. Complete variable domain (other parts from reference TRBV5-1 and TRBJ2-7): KAGVTQTPRYLIKTRGQQVTLSCSPISGHRSVSWYQQTPGQGLQFLFEYFSETQRNKGNFPGRFSGRQFSNSRSEMNVSTLELGDSALYLCASSLGTQSSYEQYFGPGTRLTVT.

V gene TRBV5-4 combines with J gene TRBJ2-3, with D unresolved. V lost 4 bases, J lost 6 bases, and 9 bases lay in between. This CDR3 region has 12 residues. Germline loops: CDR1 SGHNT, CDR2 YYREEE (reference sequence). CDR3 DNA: TGTGCCAGCAGCGAAATCGGGGATACGCAGTATTTT. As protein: CASSEIGDTQYF.

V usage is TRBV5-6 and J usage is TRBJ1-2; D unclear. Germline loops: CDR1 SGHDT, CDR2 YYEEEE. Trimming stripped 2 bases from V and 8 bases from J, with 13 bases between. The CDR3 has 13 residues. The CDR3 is CASSFPRMGGYTF. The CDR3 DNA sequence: TGTGCCAGCAGCTTTCCTCGGATGGGGGGCTACACCTTC.

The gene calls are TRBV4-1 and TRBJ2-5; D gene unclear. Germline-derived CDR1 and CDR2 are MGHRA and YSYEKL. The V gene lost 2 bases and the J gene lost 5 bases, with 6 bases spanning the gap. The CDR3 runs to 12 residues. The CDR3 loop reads CASSQPMETQYF. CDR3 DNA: TGCGCCAGCAGCCAACCTATGGAGACCCAGTACTTC.

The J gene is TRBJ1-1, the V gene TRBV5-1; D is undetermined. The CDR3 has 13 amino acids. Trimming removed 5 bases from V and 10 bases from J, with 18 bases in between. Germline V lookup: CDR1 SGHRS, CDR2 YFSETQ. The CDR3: CASRVDGPGSAFF. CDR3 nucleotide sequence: TGCGCCAGCAGAGTGGACGGGCCAGGTTCAGCTTTCTTT.

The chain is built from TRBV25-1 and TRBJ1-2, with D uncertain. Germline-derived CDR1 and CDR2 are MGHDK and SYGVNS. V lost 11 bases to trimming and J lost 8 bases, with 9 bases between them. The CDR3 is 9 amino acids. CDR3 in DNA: TGTGCCGACGGAGTCGGCTACACCTTC. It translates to CADGVGYTF.

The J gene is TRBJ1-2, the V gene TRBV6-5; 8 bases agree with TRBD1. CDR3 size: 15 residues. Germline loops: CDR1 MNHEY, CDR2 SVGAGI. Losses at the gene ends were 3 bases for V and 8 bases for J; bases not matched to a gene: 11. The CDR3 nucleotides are TGTGCCAGCAGTTATTCCGGACAGGGAGAAGAAGGCTACACCTTC. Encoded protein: CASSYSGQGEEGYTF.

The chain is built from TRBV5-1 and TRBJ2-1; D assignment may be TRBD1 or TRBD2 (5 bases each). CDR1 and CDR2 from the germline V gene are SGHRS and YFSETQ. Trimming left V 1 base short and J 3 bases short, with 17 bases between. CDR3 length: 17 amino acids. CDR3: CASSLTMGRRVYNEQFF. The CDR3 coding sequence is TGCGCCAGCAGCTTGACGATGGGGCGGCGGGTCTACAATGAGCAGTTCTTC.

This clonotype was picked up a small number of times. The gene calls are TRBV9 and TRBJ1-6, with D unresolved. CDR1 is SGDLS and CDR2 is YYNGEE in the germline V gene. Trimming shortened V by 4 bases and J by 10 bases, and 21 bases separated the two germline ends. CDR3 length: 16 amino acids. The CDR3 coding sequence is TGTGCCAGCAGCACCCAGAGGGAGCTTGGTAGCTCACCCCTCCACTTT. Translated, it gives CASSTQRELGSSPLHF.

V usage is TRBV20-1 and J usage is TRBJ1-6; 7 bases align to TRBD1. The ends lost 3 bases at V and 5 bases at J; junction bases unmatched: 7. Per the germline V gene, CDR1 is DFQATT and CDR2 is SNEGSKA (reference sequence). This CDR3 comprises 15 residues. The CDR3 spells CSARPGTVHNSPLHF. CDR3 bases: TGCAGTGCTAGGCCGGGGACAGTTCATAATTCACCCCTCCACTTT.

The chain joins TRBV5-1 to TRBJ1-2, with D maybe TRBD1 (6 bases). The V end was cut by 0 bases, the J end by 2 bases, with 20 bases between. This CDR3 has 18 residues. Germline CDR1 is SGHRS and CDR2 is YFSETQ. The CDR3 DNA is TGCGCCAGCAGCTTGGTACGGGCAGGGAGGGGGATGAACTATGGCTACACCTTC. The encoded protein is CASSLVRAGRGMNYGYTF.

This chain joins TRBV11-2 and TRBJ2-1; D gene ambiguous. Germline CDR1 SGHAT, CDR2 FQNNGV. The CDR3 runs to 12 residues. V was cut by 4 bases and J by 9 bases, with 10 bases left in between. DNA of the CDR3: TGTGCCAGCAGCTCTCAAGGGTTTGAGCAGTTCTTC. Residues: CASSSQGFEQFF.

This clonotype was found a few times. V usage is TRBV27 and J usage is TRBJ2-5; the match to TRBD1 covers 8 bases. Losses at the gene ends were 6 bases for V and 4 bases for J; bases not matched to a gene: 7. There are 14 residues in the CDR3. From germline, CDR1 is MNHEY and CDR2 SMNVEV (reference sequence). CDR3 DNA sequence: TGTGCCAGCAGATCACCCAGGGGGCGAGAGACCCAGTACTTC. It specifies CASRSPRGRETQYF.

Here the CDR3 DNA reads TGCGCCAGCAGCTTGGAGCCAGCCGATAATTCACCCCTCCACTTT. It encodes CASSLEPADNSPLHF. This rearrangement joins TRBV5-1 to TRBJ1-6; no firm D call. V gave up 0 bases and J gave up 5 bases, with 9 bases separating them. Germline CDR1 SGHRS, CDR2 YFSETQ. The CDR3 is 15 residues long.

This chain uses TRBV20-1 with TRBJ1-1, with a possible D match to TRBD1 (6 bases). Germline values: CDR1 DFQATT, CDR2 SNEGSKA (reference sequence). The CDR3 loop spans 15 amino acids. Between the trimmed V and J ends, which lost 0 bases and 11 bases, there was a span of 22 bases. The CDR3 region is CSARDRGTLSGEAFF. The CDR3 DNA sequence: TGCAGTGCTAGAGATAGGGGGACACTTTCAGGGGAGGCTTTCTTT.